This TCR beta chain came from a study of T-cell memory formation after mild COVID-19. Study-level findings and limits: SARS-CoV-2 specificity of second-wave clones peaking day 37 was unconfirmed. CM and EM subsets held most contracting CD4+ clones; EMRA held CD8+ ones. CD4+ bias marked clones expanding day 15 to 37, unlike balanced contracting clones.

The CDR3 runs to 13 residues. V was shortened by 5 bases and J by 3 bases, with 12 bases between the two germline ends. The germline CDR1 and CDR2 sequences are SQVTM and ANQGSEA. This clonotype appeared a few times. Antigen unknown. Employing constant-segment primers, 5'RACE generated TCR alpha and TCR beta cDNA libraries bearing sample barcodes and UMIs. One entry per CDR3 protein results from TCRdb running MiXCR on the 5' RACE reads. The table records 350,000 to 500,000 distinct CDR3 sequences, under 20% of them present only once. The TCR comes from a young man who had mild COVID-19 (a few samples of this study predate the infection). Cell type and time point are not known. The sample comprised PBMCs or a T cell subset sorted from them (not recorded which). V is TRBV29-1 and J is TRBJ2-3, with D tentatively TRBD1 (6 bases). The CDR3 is CSVQGRLTDTQYF. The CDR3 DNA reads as TGCAGCGTTCAGGGGCGACTAACAGATACGCAGTATTTT.